This is a list of T cell receptor beta chains from one sample in a study of cytomegalovirus exposure and HLA in healthy donors. Generated by immunoSEQ multiplex PCR, the TCRdb table keeps only in-frame clones and is missing some. The table lists some 150,000 clones, roughly 76% of them singletons, with less than 3.5% in the top ten. The sequenced material came from PBMCs. The receptors derive from a woman aged 30 to 39 in good health and CMV-seronegative. CDR3s include the opening cysteine and the closing phenylalanine or tryptophan. A D gene is named only where the DNA matches it firmly. Some rows mark clone size as missing; the rest say once, few, many or name a class of expanded clone.

TRBJ2-5 | TRBV7-9 | TRBD1 | NA | TGTGCCAGCAGCTTAGGGGACAGGGACCAAGAGACCCAGTACTTC | CASSLGDRDQETQYF
TRBJ2-7 | TRBV19 | NA | NA | TGTGCCAGTACGTCCCAGGAGGGCTACGAGCAGTACTTC | CASTSQEGYEQYF
TRBJ1-2 | TRBV6-5 | TRBD1 | NA | TGTGCCACCCGACAGGGGCCTAACTATGGCTACACCTTC | CATRQGPNYGYTF
TRBJ2-1 | TRBV4-3 | TRBD1 | few | TGCGCCAGCAGCCACCTAAATCAGGGGGCCTACAATGAGCAGTTCTTC | CASSHLNQGAYNEQFF
TRBJ2-5 | TRBV29-1 | TRBD2 | NA | TGCAGCGTTAGCGGGAGGGCCCAAGAGACCCAGTACTTC | CSVSGRAQETQYF
TRBJ1-6 | TRBV6-6 | TRBD1 | NA | TGTGCCAGCAGTCCCCGGGACAGGGGGGGTCCCCTCCACTTT | CASSPRDRGGPLHF
TRBJ2-3 | TRBV6-5 | TRBD1 | once | TGTGCCACCCACCGGCCAGGGGGATGGGATACGCAGTATTTT | CATHRPGGWDTQYF
TRBJ2-7 | TRBV13 | TRBD2 | NA | TGTGCCAGCAGCTCGATAGCGGGGGGCGAGCAGTACTTC | CASSSIAGGEQYF
TRBJ2-7 | TRBV4-2 | NA | NA | TGTGCCAGCAGCCAAGCCTACTTTGCCAGGGGCTACGAGCAGTACTTC | CASSQAYFARGYEQYF
TRBJ1-6 | TRBV7-6 | TRBD1 | few | TGTGCCAGCAGCTCGCGGACAGGGGGGGATTCACCCCTCCACTTT | CASSSRTGGDSPLHF
TRBJ2-1 | TRBV4-3 | TRBD1 | NA | TGCGCCAGCAGCCAAGAGTGGGCTGGACAGGGCCACAATGAGCAGTTCTTC | CASSQEWAGQGHNEQFF
TRBJ2-7 | TRBV5-4 | NA | NA | TGTGCCAGCAGCTTGGAAATTGGGACACCCTACGAGCAGTACTTC | CASSLEIGTPYEQYF
TRBJ1-1 | TRBV5-1 | NA | NA | TGCGCCAGCAGCTTGGAACGGCAGGTGATTTCAGAAGCTTTCTTT | CASSLERQVISEAFF
TRBJ2-2 | TRBV4-1 | TRBD1 | NA | TGCGCCAGCAGCCAAGAGGACAGGGGCGCCAACACCGGGGAGCTGTTTTTT | CASSQEDRGANTGELFF
TRBJ1-2 | TRBV11-2 | NA | NA | TGTGCCAGCAGCTTAGATCGCAGGGCAGTCTATGGCTACACCTTC | CASSLDRRAVYGYTF
TRBJ1-2 | TRBV5-1 | TRBD1 | NA | TGCGCCAGCAGCGGGCAGACAGGGCCCCGTGGGGGCTACACCTTC | CASSGQTGPRGGYTF
TRBJ2-1 | TRBV11-2 | TRBD1 | NA | TGTGCCAGCAGTTGGAGGCCCGACAGGGCCTCCTACAATGAGCAGTTCTTC | CASSWRPDRASYNEQFF
TRBJ1-2 | TRBV4-1 | NA | few | TGCGCCAGCAGCCAAGATCGGAGGTTCCCCCGCTATGGCTACACCTTC | CASSQDRRFPRYGYTF
TRBJ2-3 | TRBV19 | TRBD1 | few | TGTGCCAGTAGTGTTTCCGGGACAGGGAACCCAGATACGCAGTATTTT | CASSVSGTGNPDTQYF
TRBJ1-1 | TRBV5-1 | TRBD1 | NA | TGCGCCAGCAGCTTGGCAGGGGGCGGGAGCACTGAAGCTTTCTTT | CASSLAGGGSTEAFF
TRBJ2-3 | TRBV10-3 | TRBD1 | NA | TGTGCCATCAGTGCCGGGACAGGGACCGATACGCAGTATTTT | CAISAGTGTDTQYF
TRBJ2-2 | TRBV14 | NA | NA | TGTGCCAGCAGCCTCCATTTCAACACCGGGGAGCTGTTTTTT | CASSLHFNTGELFF
TRBJ1-1 | TRBV5-6 | TRBD1 | NA | TGTGCCAGCAGCCAGACAGGGGGCACTGAAGCTTTCTTT | CASSQTGGTEAFF
TRBJ2-1 | TRBV11-2 | TRBD2 | NA | TGTGCCAGCAGCTTGACCGGGACTAGCGGGAGGGCCTACAATGAGCAGTTCTTC | CASSLTGTSGRAYNEQFF
TRBJ2-5 | TRBV6-1 | TRBD1 | once | TGTGCCAGCAGTACTCTACAGGGGGCCTGGGAGACCCAGTACTTC | CASSTLQGAWETQYF
TRBJ1-2 | TRBV7-9 | NA | NA | TGTGCCAGCAGCTTAGCTGGCAGGGCCTATGGCTACACCTTC | CASSLAGRAYGYTF
TRBJ2-3 | TRBV9 | TRBD2 | NA | TGTGCCAGCAGCGGCTTGGGGGGGTTCGGCACAGATACGCAGTATTTT | CASSGLGGFGTDTQYF
TRBJ2-7 | TRBV2 | NA | NA | TGTGCCAGCATTATAACGTTGGGAGGCAACGAGCAGTACTTC | CASIITLGGNEQYF
TRBJ1-3 | TRBV6-5 | NA | few | TGTGCCAGCAGTTACTCAGGGGACTCTGGAAACACCATATATTTT | CASSYSGDSGNTIYF
TRBJ1-2 | TRBV6-5 | TRBD1 | NA | TGTGCCAGCGGGACAGGGCGGGGTAACTATGGCTACACCTTC | CASGTGRGNYGYTF
TRBJ2-7 | TRBV30 | NA | NA | TGTGCCTGGAGGAAAGACAGTCCCTACGAGCAGTACTTC | CAWRKDSPYEQYF
TRBJ1-1 | TRBV6-5 | NA | NA | TGTGCCAGCAGTAACCCTGGACAGTTGAACACTGAAGCTTTCTTT | CASSNPGQLNTEAFF
TRBJ2-7 | TRBV5-1 | NA | NA | TGCGCCAGCAGGACTAGTGACTACGAGCAGTACTTC | CASRTSDYEQYF
TRBJ2-1 | TRBV10-2 | NA | NA | TGCGCCAGCAGTGATTCCCATGGAGGTGAGCAGTTCTTC | CASSDSHGGEQFF
TRBJ1-3 | TRBV10-2 | NA | once | TGCGCCAGCAGTGTGAGGAGAGGAAACACCATATATTTT | CASSVRRGNTIYF
TRBJ2-1 | TRBV10-1 | TRBD2 | NA | TGCGCCAGCAGTGAGGGACTAGATTACAGTGAGCAGTTCTTC | CASSEGLDYSEQFF